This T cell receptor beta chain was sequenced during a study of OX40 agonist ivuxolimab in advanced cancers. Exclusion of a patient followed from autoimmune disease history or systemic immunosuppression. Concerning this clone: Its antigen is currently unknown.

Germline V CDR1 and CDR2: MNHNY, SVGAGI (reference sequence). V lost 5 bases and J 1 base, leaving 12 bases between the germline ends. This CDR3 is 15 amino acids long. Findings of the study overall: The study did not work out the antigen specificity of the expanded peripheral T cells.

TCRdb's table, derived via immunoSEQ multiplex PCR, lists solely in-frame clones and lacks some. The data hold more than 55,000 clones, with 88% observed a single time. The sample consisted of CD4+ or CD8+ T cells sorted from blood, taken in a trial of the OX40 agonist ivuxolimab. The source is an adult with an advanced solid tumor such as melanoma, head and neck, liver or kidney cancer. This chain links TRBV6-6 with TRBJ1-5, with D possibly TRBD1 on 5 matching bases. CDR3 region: CASSPTWGSNQPQHF. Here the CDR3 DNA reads TGTGCCAGCAGTCCTACGTGGGGGAGCAATCAGCCCCAGCATTTT.